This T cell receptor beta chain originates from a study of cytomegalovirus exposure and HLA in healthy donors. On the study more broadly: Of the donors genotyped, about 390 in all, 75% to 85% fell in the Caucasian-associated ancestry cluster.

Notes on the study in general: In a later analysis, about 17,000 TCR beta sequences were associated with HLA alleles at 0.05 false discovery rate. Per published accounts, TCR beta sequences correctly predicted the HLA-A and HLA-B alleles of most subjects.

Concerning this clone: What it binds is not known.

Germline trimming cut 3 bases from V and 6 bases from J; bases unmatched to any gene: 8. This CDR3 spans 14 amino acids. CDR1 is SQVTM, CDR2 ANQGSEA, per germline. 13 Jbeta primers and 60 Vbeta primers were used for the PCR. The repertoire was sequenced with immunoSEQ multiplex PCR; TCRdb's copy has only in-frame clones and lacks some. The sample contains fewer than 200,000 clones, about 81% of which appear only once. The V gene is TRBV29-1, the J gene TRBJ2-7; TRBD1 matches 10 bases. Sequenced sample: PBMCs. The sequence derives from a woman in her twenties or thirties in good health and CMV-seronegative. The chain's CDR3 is CSVDPGQGIGEQYF. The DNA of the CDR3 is TGCAGCGTTGATCCGGGACAGGGGATCGGCGAGCAGTACTTC.